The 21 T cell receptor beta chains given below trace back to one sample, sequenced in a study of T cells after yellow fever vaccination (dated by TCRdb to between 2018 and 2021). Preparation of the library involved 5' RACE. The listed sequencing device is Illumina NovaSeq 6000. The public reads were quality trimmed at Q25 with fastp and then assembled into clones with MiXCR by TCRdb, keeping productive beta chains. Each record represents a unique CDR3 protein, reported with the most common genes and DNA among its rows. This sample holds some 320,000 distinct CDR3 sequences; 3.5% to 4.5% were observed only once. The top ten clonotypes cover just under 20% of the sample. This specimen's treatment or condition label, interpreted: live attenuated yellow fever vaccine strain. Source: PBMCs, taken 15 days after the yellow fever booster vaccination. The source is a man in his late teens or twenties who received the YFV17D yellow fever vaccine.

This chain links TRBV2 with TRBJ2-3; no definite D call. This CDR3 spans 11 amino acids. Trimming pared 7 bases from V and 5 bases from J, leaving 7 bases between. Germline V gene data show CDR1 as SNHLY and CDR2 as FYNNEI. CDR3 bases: TGTGCCAGCACCCTCGGAGATACGCAGTATTTT. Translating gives CASTLGDTQYF.

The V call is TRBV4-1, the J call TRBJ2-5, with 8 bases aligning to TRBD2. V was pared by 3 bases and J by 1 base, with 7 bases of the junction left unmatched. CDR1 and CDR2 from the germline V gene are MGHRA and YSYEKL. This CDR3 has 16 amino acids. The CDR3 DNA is TGCGCCAGCAGCCATTTAGGACGGGGGGGCCAAGAGACCCAGTACTTC. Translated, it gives CASSHLGRGGQETQYF.

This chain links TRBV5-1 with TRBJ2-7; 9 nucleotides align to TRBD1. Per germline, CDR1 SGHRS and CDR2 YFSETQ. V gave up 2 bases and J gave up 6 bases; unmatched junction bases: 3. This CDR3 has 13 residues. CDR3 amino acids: CASSFSTGGEQYV. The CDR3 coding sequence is TGCGCCAGCAGCTTCTCGACAGGGGGCGAGCAGTACGTC.

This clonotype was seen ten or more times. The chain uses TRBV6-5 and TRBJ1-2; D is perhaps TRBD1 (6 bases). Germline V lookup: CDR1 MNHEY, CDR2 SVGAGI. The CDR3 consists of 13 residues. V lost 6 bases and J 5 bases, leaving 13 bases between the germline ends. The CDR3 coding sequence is TGTGCCAGCAGCCAGGACAGCCTTTATGGCTACACCTTC. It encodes CASSQDSLYGYTF.

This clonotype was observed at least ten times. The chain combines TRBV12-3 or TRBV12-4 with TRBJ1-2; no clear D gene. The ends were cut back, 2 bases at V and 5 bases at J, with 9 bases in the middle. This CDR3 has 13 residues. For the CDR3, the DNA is TGTGCCAGCAGTTTAAGTAACGGATATGGCTACACCTTC. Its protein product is CASSLSNGYGYTF.

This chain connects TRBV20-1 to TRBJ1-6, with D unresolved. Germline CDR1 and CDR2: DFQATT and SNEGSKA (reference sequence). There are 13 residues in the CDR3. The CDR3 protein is CRGSSSYNSPLHF. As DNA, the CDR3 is TGCAGGGGGAGCAGCTCCTATAATTCACCCCTCCACTTT.

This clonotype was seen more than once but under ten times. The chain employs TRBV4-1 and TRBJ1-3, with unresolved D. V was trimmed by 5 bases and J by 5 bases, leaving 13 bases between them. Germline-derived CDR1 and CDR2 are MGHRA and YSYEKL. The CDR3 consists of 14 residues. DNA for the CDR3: TGCGCCAGCAGCGGAACCGGGCCGCGAAACACCATATATTTT. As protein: CASSGTGPRNTIYF.

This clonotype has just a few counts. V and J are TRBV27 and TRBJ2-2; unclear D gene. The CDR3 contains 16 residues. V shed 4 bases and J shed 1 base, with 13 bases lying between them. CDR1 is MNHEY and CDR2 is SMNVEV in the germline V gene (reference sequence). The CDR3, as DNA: TGTGCCAGCAGTTCGACAACCTCTAAGAACACCGGGGAGCTGTTTTTT. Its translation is CASSSTTSKNTGELFF.

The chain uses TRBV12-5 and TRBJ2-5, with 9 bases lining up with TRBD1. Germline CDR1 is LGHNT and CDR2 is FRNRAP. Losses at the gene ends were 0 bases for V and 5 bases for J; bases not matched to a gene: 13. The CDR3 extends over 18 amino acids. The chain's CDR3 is CASGLVLDPTGGTETQYF. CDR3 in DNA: TGTGCTAGTGGTTTGGTACTAGACCCAACAGGGGGCACGGAGACCCAGTACTTC.

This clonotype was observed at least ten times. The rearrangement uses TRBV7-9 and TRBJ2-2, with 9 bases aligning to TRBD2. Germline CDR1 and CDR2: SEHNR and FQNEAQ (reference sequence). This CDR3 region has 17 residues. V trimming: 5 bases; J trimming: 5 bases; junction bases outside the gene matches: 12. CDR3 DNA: TGTGCCAGCAGCAAACTAGCGGGCCCGGCGGGAACCGGGGAGCTGTTTTTT. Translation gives CASSKLAGPAGTGELFF.

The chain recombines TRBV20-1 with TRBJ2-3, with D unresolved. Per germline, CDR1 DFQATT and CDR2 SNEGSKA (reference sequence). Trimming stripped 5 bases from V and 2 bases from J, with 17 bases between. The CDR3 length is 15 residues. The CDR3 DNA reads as TGCAGTGCTTCCGTACTTACCCAAGACACAGATACGCAGTATTTT. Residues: CSASVLTQDTDTQYF.

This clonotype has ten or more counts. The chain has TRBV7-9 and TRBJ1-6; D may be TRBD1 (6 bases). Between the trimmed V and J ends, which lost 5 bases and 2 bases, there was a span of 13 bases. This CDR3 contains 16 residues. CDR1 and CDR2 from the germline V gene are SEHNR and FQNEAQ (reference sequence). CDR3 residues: CASSQQGFPYNSPLHF. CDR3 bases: TGTGCCAGCAGCCAGCAGGGGTTCCCCTATAATTCACCCCTCCACTTT.

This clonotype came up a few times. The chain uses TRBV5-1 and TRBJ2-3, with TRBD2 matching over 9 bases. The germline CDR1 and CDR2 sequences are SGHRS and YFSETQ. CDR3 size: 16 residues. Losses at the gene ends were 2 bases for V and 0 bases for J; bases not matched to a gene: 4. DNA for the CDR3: TGCGCCAGCAGCTTAGGACTAGCGACTAGCACAGATACGCAGTATTTT. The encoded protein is CASSLGLATSTDTQYF. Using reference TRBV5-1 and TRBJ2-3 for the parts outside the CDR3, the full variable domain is KAGVTQTPRYLIKTRGQQVTLSCSPISGHRSVSWYQQTPGQGLQFLFEYFSETQRNKGNFPGRFSGRQFSNSRSEMNVSTLELGDSALYLCASSLGLATSTDTQYFGPGTRLTVL.

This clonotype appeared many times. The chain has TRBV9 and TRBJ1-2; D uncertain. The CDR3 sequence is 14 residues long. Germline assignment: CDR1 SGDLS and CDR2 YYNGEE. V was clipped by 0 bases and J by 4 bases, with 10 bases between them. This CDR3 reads CASSVDGEGYGYTF. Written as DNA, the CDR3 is TGTGCCAGCAGCGTAGACGGGGAGGGCTATGGCTACACCTTC.

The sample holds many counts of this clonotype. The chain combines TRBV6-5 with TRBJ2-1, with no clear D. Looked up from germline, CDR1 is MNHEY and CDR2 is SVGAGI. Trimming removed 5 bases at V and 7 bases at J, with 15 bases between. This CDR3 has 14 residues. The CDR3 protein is CASSELVDGNEQFF. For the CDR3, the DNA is TGTGCCAGCAGTGAGCTCGTCGACGGAAATGAGCAGTTCTTC.

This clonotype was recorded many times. The CDR3 region is CASIQGLERNTQYF. The CDR3 DNA reads as TGTGCCAGCATCCAAGGACTAGAGAGAAATACGCAGTATTTT. V is TRBV6-6 and J is TRBJ2-3; 7 bases line up with TRBD2. Germline V gene lookup returns CDR1 MNHNY and CDR2 SVGAGI (reference sequence). This CDR3 has 14 residues. Trimming at V came to 7 bases and at J to 7 bases, leaving 11 bases not matched to a gene.

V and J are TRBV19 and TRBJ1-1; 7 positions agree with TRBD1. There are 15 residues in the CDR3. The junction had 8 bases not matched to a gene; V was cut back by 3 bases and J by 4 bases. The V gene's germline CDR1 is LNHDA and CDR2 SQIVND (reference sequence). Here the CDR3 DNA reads TGTGCCAGTAGTATTCCCTCGACAGGGCCCACTGAAGCTTTCTTT. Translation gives CASSIPSTGPTEAFF. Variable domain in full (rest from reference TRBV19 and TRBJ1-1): DGGITQSPKYLFRKEGQNVTLSCEQNLNHDAMYWYRQDPGQGLRLIYYSQIVNDFQKGDIAEGYSVSREKKESFPLTVTSAQKNPTAFYLCASSIPSTGPTEAFFGQGTRLTVV.

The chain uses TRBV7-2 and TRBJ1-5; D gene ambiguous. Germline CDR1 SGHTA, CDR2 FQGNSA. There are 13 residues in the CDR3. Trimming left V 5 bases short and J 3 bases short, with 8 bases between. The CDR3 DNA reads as TGTGCCAGCAGCAGGGTTCACAATCAGCCCCAGCATTTT. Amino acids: CASSRVHNQPQHF.

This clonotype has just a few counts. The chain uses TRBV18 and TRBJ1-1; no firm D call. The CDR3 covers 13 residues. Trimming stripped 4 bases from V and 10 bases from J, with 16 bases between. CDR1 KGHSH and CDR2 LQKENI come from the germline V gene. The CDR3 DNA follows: TGTGCCAGCTCACTATTAGCAGATCCGGGAGCTTTCTTT. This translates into CASSLLADPGAFF.

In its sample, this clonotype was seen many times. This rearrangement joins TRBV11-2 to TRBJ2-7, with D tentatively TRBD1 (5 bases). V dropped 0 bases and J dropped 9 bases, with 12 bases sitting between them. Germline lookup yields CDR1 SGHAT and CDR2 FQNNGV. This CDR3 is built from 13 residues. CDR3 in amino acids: CASSLEGARGQYV. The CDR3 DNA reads TGTGCCAGCAGCTTAGAGGGTGCAAGGGGGCAGTACGTC.

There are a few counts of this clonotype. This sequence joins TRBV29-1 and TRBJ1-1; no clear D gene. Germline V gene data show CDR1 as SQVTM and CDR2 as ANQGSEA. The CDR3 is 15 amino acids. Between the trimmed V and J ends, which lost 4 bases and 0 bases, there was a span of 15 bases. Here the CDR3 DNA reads TGCAGCGTTGTGGGCGTAGACCTTTTGAACACTGAAGCTTTCTTT. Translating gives CSVVGVDLLNTEAFF.